This T cell receptor (beta chain) was recorded in a study of cytomegalovirus exposure and HLA in healthy donors. The donors were in the approximately 110-subject validation cohort; that cohort was separate from the approximately 700-subject first cohort. Germline values: CDR1 SQVTM, CDR2 ANQGSEA. V lost 7 bases and J lost 8; bases outside the gene matches: 15. The CDR3 extends over 14 amino acids. Clones were read by immunoSEQ multiplex PCR, and TCRdb kept only the in-frame ones, dropping some. Of more than 45,000 clones detected, roughly 87% appear once; the ten largest clones hold about 16%. The clonotype was recovered from a woman aged 18-29 years in good health and CMV-seronegative. The specimen was PBMCs. This chain links TRBV29-1 with TRBJ1-2; 8 positions match TRBD1. The CDR3 protein is CSGKQQGGLGGYTF. The CDR3 coding sequence is TGCAGCGGAAAACAACAGGGGGGGTTAGGAGGCTACACCTTC.